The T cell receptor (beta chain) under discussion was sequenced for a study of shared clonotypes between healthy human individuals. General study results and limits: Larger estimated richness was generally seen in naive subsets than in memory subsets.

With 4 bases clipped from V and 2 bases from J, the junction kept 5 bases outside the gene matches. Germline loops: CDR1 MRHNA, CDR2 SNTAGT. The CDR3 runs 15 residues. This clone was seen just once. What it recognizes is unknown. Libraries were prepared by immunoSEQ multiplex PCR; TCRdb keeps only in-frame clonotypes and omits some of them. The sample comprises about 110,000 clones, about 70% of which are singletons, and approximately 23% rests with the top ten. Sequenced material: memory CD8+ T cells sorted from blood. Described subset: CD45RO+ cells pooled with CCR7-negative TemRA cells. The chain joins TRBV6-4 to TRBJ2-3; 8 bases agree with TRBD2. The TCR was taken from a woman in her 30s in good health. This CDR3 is CASSVGSGATDTQYF. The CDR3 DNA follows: TGTGCCAGCAGTGTCGGTAGCGGGGCCACAGATACGCAGTATTTT.